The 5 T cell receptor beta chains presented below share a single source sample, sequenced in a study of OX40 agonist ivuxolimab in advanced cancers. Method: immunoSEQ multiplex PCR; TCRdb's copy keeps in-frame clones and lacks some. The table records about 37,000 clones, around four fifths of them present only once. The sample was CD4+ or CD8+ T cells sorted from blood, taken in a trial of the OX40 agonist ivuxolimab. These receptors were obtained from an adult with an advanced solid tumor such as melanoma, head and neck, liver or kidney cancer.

The CDR3 sequence: CASSLAGRSYNEQFF. The CDR3 nucleotides are TGTGCCAGCAGCTTGGCCGGGAGATCCTACAATGAGCAGTTCTTC. The genes are TRBV5-4 and TRBJ2-1, with D maybe TRBD2 (6 bases). The CDR3 extends over 15 amino acids. The germline V gene encodes CDR1 SGHNT and CDR2 YYREEE (reference sequence). V lost 0 bases and J lost 1, with 8 bases in between. The complete variable domain, with remaining parts taken from reference TRBV5-4 and TRBJ2-1, reads ETGVTQSPTHLIKTRGQQVTLRCSSQSGHNTVSWYQQALGQGPQFIFQYYREEENGRGNFPPRFSGLQFPNYSSELNVNALELDDSALYLCASSLAGRSYNEQFFGPGTRLTVL.

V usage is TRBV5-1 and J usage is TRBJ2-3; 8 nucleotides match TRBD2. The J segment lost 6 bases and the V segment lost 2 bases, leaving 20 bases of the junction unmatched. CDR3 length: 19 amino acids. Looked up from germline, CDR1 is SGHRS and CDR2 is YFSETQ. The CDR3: CASSFGSGILLGSLDTQYF. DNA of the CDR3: TGCGCCAGCAGCTTTGGTAGCGGGATTTTATTGGGTTCACTTGATACGCAGTATTTT.

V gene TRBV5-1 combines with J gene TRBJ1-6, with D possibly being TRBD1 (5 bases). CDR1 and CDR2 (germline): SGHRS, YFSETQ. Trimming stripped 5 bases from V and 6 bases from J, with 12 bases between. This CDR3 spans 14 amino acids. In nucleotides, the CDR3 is TGCGCCAGCAGACGGACACTGAGTAATTCACCCCTCCACTTT. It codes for CASRRTLSNSPLHF. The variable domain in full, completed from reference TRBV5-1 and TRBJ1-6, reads KAGVTQTPRYLIKTRGQQVTLSCSPISGHRSVSWYQQTPGQGLQFLFEYFSETQRNKGNFPGRFSGRQFSNSRSEMNVSTLELGDSALYLCASRRTLSNSPLHFGNGTRLTVT.

The CDR3 reads CASSAHREFYGYTF. CDR3 in DNA: TGTGCCAGCAGTGCGCACAGGGAATTCTATGGCTACACCTTC. The V and J genes are TRBV2 and TRBJ1-2; D may be TRBD1 (6 bases). Germline CDR1 SNHLY, CDR2 FYNNEI. V lost 4 bases, J lost 4 bases, and 13 bases lay in between. This CDR3 is built from 14 residues.

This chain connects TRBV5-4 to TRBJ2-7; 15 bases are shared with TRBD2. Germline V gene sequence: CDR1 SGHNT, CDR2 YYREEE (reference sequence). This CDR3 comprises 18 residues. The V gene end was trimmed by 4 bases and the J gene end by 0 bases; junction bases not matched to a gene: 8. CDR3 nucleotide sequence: TGTGCCAGCAGCCCCCGGACTAGCGGGGGGGCCAGCTCCTACGAGCAGTACTTC. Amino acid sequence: CASSPRTSGGASSYEQYF.